A single sample is the source of the 18 T cell receptor beta chains below, sequenced in a study of shared clonotypes between healthy human individuals. Naive CD8 isolation took CD45RO-negative cells positively selected for CCR7 and excluded terminally differentiated effector memory CD45RA+ cells. Libraries were prepared by immunoSEQ multiplex PCR; TCRdb keeps only in-frame clonotypes and omits some of them. The sample holds hundreds of thousands of clones, 92% seen once. Material: naive CD8+ T cells sorted from blood. These receptors all stem from a man aged 25 to 40 in good health.

This chain uses TRBV9 with TRBJ1-5; perhaps TRBD1 as D (5 bases). Germline CDR1 reads SGDLS; CDR2 reads YYNGEE. Trimming removed 0 bases from V and 3 bases from J, with 7 bases in between. CDR3 length: 14 residues. The CDR3 DNA follows: TGTGCCAGCAGCGTAGCCGGGACCAATCAGCCCCAGCATTTT. Its protein product is CASSVAGTNQPQHF. Full variable domain (remainder filled in from reference TRBV9 and TRBJ1-5): DSGVTQTPKHLITATGQRVTLRCSPRSGDLSVYWYQQSLDQGLQFLIQYYNGEERAKGNILERFSAQQFPDLHSELNLSSLELGDSALYFCASSVAGTNQPQHFGDGTRLSIL.

This clone appeared a few times. The V and J genes are TRBV14 and TRBJ2-1; D ambiguous. Germline CDR1 is SGHDN and CDR2 is FVKESK. The length of the CDR3 is 13 residues. The ends were cut back, 0 bases at V and 9 bases at J, with 9 bases in the middle. CDR3 residues: CASSQEKWGEQFF. The CDR3 bases are TGTGCCAGCAGCCAAGAGAAATGGGGTGAGCAGTTCTTC.

This clone was found a few times. Other nucleotide sequences in the sample specify the same CDR3. The chain employs TRBV5-1 and TRBJ2-7; 9 bases line up with TRBD1. With 0 bases clipped from V and 5 bases from J, the junction kept 3 bases outside the gene matches. This CDR3 contains 14 residues. The germline CDR1 and CDR2 sequences are SGHRS and YFSETQ. This CDR3 is CASSLGQGGDEQYF. CDR3 sequence (DNA): TGCGCCAGCAGCTTGGGACAGGGGGGTGACGAGCAGTACTTC.

This chain joins TRBV27 and TRBJ2-3, with 12 bases identical to TRBD2. The CDR3 loop spans 18 amino acids. Trimming cost V 6 bases and J 1 base; bases outside gene matches: 11. Germline V CDR1 and CDR2: MNHEY, SMNVEV (reference sequence). CDR3: CASRLRGLAGRGTDTQYF. The CDR3 DNA follows: TGTGCCAGCAGACTCCGCGGACTAGCGGGACGTGGCACAGATACGCAGTATTTT.

This chain connects TRBV27 to TRBJ2-7; 8 bases align to TRBD1. The V and J ends lost 6 bases and 3 bases, in that order; junction bases with no gene match: 10. The CDR3 loop spans 15 amino acids. Germline CDR1 and CDR2: MNHEY and SMNVEV (reference sequence). As DNA, the CDR3 is TGTGCCAGCAGCCCTCGTCGGACAGGGATCTACGAGCAGTACTTC. Encoded protein: CASSPRRTGIYEQYF.

This chain connects TRBV29-1 to TRBJ2-7, with TRBD2 identical over 7 bases. This CDR3 comprises 13 residues. Germline V CDR1 and CDR2: SQVTM, ANQGSEA. Trimming cost V 5 bases and J 3 bases; bases outside gene matches: 7. The CDR3 DNA reads as TGCAGCGTTCGGGGGGAGGGCGGCTACGAGCAGTACTTC. This translates into CSVRGEGGYEQYF.

This clone is a singleton in its sample. The chain joins TRBV6-5 to TRBJ2-7; unclear D gene. The CDR3 consists of 10 residues. V lost 5 bases, J lost 4 bases, and 3 bases lay in between. CDR1 is MNHEY, CDR2 SVGAGI, per germline. The DNA for the CDR3 is TGTGCCAGCAGTGTTTACGAGCAGTACTTC. Protein product: CASSVYEQYF.

The rearrangement uses TRBV2 and TRBJ1-1; tentative D call: TRBD1 (5 bases). Looked up from germline, CDR1 is SNHLY and CDR2 is FYNNEI. The V end lost 6 bases, the J end lost 6 bases, and 17 bases lay between the germline ends. The CDR3 consists of 14 residues. CDR3 sequence reads: CASRILQGGPEAFF. The CDR3 DNA follows: TGTGCCAGCAGGATCCTCCAGGGAGGGCCTGAAGCTTTCTTT.

Points on this clone: A read error may account for a junction end that differs from germline. The chain carries TRBV7-6 and TRBJ1-3; TRBD1 agrees at 8 bases. The CDR3 loop spans 11 amino acids. The germline V gene has CDR1 SGHVS and CDR2 FNYEAQ. CDR3 sequence: CASRTGQATHF. The CDR3 DNA sequence: TGTGCCAGCAGAACGGGACAGGCCACACACTTT.

The chain joins TRBV27 to TRBJ2-3; D could derive from TRBD1 or TRBD2 (5 bases each). From germline, CDR1 is MNHEY and CDR2 SMNVEV (reference sequence). V was shortened by 5 bases and J by 2 bases, with 14 bases between the two germline ends. This CDR3 spans 15 amino acids. CDR3 sequence reads: CASSPGTVSTDTQYF. The CDR3 coding sequence is TGTGCCAGCAGTCCCGGGACGGTTTCCACAGATACGCAGTATTTT.

The gene calls are TRBV6-1 and TRBJ2-3, with a possible D match to TRBD1 (7 bases). The V gene's germline CDR1 is MNHNS and CDR2 SASEGT. The V gene lost 6 bases and the J gene lost 4 bases, with 23 bases spanning the gap. The CDR3 extends over 17 amino acids. CDR3 amino acids: CASREWTGGSVSDTQYF. The CDR3 region has the DNA TGTGCCAGCAGGGAATGGACAGGAGGGTCTGTTTCAGATACGCAGTATTTT.

The chain combines TRBV19 with TRBJ2-6; 8 bases match TRBD1. Germline trimming cut 5 bases from V and 0 bases from J; bases unmatched to any gene: 6. Germline CDR1 reads LNHDA; CDR2 reads SQIVND (reference sequence). The CDR3 contains 17 residues. CDR3 in DNA: TGTGCCAGTAGTGGGGGACAGGTGCTCTCTGGGGCCAACGTCCTGACTTTC. It codes for CASSGGQVLSGANVLTF. The whole variable domain, filled in from reference TRBV19 and TRBJ2-6, reads DGGITQSPKYLFRKEGQNVTLSCEQNLNHDAMYWYRQDPGQGLRLIYYSQIVNDFQKGDIAEGYSVSREKKESFPLTVTSAQKNPTAFYLCASSGGQVLSGANVLTFGAGSRLTVL.

This clone showed up just a few times. This sequence joins TRBV9 and TRBJ1-5; D unresolved. V lost 5 bases to trimming and J lost 4 bases, with 7 bases between them. The CDR3 totals 12 residues. CDR1 and CDR2 from the germline V gene are SGDLS and YYNGEE. The CDR3 DNA reads as TGTGCCAGCAGTTTACGAAATCAGCCCCAGCATTTT. Protein product: CASSLRNQPQHF.

This chain links TRBV27 with TRBJ2-7; D perhaps matches TRBD2 (5 bases). V lost 4 bases and J lost 3, with 16 bases in between. Germline V lookup: CDR1 MNHEY, CDR2 SMNVEV (reference sequence). CDR3 length: 15 residues. CDR3 sequence (DNA): TGTGCCAGCAGTTCCGGGATCGATTCCGGCTACGAGCAGTACTTC. Translated, it gives CASSSGIDSGYEQYF.

The chain links TRBV6-5 to TRBJ2-1, with 13 bases aligning to TRBD2. V dropped 6 bases and J dropped 6; count of bases not matched to a gene: 2. CDR3 length: 14 residues. Per the germline V gene, CDR1 is MNHEY and CDR2 is SVGAGI. CDR3 loop: CASRGTSGANEQFF. In DNA, the CDR3 is TGTGCCAGCAGAGGGACTAGCGGGGCCAATGAGCAGTTCTTC.

CDR3 loop: CASSTGTGDGELFF. DNA of the CDR3: TGTGCCAGTAGTACCGGGACAGGGGACGGGGAGCTGTTTTTT. V usage is TRBV19 and J usage is TRBJ2-2; 10 bases agree with TRBD1. CDR3 length: 14 residues. Germline V gene sequence: CDR1 LNHDA, CDR2 SQIVND (reference sequence). V was clipped by 4 bases and J by 7 bases; unmatched bases: 3.

Comment on this clone: Within the sample, other DNA sequences also encode this same CDR3. The chain carries TRBV7-9 and TRBJ2-7; TRBD1 matches 7 bases. Germline V gene data show CDR1 as SEHNR and CDR2 as FQNEAQ (reference sequence). This CDR3 spans 14 amino acids. V lost 1 base to trimming and J lost 2 bases; unmatched junction nucleotides: 2. CDR3: CASSLGQGAYEQYF. Written as DNA, the CDR3 is TGTGCCAGCAGCTTAGGGCAGGGGGCCTACGAGCAGTACTTC.

The chain recombines TRBV7-2 with TRBJ2-1, with TRBD2 identical over 7 bases. Germline-derived CDR1 and CDR2 are SGHTA and FQGNSA. The CDR3 is 16 residues long. After removal of 1 base from V and 2 bases from J, the junction contained 5 bases not matched to a gene. CDR3 nucleotide sequence: TGTGCCAGCAGCTTAGAGGCGGGACTAACCTACAATGAGCAGTTCTTC. The encoded protein is CASSLEAGLTYNEQFF.